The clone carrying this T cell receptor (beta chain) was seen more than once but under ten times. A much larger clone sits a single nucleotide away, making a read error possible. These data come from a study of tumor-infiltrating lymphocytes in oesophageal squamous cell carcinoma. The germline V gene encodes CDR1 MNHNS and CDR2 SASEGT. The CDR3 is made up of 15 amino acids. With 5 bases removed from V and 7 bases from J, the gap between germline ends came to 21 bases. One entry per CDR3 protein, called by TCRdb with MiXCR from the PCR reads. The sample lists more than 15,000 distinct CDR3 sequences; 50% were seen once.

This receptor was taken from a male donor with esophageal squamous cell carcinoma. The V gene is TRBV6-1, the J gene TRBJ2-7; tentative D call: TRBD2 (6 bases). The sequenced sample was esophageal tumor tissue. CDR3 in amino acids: CASSLDGGRYNEQYF. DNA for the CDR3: TGTGCCAGCAGTTTGGATGGGGGGAGGTACAATGAGCAGTACTTC.